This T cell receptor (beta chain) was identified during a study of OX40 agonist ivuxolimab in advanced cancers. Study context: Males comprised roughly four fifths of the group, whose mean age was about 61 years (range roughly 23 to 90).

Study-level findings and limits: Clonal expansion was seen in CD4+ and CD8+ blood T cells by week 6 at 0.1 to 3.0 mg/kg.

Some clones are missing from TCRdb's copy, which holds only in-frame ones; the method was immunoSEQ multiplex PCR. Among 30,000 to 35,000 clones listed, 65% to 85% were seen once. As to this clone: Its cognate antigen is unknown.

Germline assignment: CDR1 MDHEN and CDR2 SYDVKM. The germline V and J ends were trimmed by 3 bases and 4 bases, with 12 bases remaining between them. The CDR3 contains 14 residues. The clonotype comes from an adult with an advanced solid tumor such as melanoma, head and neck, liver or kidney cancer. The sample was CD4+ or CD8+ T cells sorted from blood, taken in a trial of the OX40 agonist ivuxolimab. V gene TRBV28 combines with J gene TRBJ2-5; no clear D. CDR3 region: CASSFDTLGETQYF. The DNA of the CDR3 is TGTGCCAGCAGTTTCGACACCCTGGGAGAGACCCAGTACTTC.